This note documents a single T cell receptor beta chain sequence. The target antigen is unknown. Unmatched junction bases numbered 7, after V lost 2 bases and J lost 13 bases. The CDR3 is 12 amino acids. Germline lookup yields CDR1 MDHEN and CDR2 SYDVKM. The data originate from a study of cytomegalovirus exposure and HLA in healthy donors. Everyone who donated was a healthy bone marrow donor. The PCR was carried out with 60 Vbeta primers and 13 Jbeta primers. Clones were sequenced by immunoSEQ multiplex PCR, and TCRdb holds only the in-frame ones, with some missing. Among 150,000 or so clones, around 80% were seen once, and the ten largest hold approximately 1.6%. General study findings and limits: Altogether, about 160 TCR beta chains were recorded as cytomegalovirus-associated. Accurate HLA-A and HLA-B prediction from TCR beta sequences was reported for most subjects.

This receptor was obtained from a female donor in good health and CMV-seronegative. This chain links TRBV28 with TRBJ2-7, with 8 bases lining up with TRBD2. The specimen was PBMCs. Written as DNA, the CDR3 is TGTGCCAGCAGTTTAACTAGCGGCAAGGTATACTTC. It yields the protein CASSLTSGKVYF.